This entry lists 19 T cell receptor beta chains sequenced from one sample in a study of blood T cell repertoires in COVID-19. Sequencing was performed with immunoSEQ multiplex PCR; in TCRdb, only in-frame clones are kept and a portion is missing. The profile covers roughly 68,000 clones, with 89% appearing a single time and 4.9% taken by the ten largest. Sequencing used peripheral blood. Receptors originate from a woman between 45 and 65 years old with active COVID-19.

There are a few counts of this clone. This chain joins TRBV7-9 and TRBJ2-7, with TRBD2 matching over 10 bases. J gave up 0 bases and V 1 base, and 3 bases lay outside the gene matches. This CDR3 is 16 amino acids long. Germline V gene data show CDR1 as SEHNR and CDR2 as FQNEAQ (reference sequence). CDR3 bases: TGTGCCAGCAGCTTAGAGGCTAGCGGGAGCTCCTACGAGCAGTACTTC. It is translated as CASSLEASGSSYEQYF. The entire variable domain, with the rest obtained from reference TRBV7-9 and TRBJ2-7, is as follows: DTGVSQNPRHKITKRGQNVTFRCDPISEHNRLYWYRQTLGQGPEFLTYFQNEAQLEKSRLLSDRFSAERPKGSFSTLEIQRTEQGDSAMYLCASSLEASGSSYEQYFGPGTRLTVT.

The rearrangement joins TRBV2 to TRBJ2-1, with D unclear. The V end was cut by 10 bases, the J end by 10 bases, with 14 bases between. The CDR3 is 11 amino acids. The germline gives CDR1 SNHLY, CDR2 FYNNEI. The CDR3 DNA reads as TGTGCCAATACCAACCGTCGGGAGCAGTTCTTC. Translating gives CANTNRREQFF.

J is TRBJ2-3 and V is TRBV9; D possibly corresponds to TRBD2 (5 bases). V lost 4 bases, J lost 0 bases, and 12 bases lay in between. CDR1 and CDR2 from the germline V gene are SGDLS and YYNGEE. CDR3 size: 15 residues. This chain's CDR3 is CASSPRADSTDTQYF. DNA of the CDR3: TGTGCCAGCAGCCCGAGGGCGGACAGCACAGATACGCAGTATTTT.

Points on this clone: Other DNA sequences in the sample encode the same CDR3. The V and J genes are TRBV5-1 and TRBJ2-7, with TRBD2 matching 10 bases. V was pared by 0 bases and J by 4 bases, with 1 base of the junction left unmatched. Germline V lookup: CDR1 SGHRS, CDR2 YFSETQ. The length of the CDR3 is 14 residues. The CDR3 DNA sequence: TGCGCCAGCAGCTTGGGGACTAGCGGTTACGAGCAGTACTTC. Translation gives CASSLGTSGYEQYF.

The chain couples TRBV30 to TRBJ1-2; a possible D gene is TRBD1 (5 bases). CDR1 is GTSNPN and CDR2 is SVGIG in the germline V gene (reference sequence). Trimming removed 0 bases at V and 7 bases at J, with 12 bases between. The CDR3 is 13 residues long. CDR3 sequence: CAWSVIAGGGYTF. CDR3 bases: TGTGCCTGGAGTGTAATAGCGGGGGGTGGCTACACCTTC.

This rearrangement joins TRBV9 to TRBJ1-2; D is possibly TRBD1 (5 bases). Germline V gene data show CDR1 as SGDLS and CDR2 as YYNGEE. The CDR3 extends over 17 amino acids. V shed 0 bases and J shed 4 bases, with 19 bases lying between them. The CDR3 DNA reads TGTGCCAGCAGCGTAGGAATTCGACAGCCGACGTTCTATGGCTACACCTTC. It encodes CASSVGIRQPTFYGYTF. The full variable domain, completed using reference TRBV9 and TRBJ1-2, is DSGVTQTPKHLITATGQRVTLRCSPRSGDLSVYWYQQSLDQGLQFLIQYYNGEERAKGNILERFSAQQFPDLHSELNLSSLELGDSALYFCASSVGIRQPTFYGYTFGSGTRLTVV.

CDR3: CASSFAQGPYEQYF. Written as DNA, the CDR3 is TGTGCCAGCAGCTTTGCCCAGGGCCCCTACGAGCAGTACTTC. The chain joins TRBV7-9 to TRBJ2-7; D possibly corresponds to TRBD1 (5 bases). Germline CDR1 SEHNR, CDR2 FQNEAQ (reference sequence). Trimming pared 3 bases from V and 2 bases from J, leaving 11 bases between. The CDR3 contains 14 residues.

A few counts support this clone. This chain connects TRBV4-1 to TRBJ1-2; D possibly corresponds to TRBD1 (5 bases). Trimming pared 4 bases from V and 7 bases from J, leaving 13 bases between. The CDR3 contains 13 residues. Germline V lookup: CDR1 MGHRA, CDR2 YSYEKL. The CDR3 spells CASSPGLGPGYTF. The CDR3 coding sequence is TGCGCCAGCAGCCCCGGGCTGGGGCCTGGCTACACCTTC.

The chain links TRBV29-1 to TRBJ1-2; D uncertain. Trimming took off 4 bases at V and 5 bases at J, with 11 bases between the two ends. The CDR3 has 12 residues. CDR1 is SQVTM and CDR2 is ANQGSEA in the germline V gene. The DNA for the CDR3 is TGCAGCGTTGCTGCAGGTGGATATGGCTACACCTTC. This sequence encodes CSVAAGGYGYTF.

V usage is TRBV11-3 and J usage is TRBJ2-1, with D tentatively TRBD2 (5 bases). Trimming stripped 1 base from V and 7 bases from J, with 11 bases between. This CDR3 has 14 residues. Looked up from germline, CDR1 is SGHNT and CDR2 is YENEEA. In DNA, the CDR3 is TGTGCCAGCAGCTTAGGAGGGAATGAGAATGAGCAGTTCTTC. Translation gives CASSLGGNENEQFF.

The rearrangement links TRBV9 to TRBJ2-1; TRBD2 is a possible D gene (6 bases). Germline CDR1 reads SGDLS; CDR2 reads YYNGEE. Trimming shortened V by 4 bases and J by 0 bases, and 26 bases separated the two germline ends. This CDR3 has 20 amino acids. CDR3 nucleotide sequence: TGTGCCAGCAGCTCAACCCTAGTCGGAGGAGCGGGCGCCTCCTACAATGAGCAGTTCTTC. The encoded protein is CASSSTLVGGAGASYNEQFF.

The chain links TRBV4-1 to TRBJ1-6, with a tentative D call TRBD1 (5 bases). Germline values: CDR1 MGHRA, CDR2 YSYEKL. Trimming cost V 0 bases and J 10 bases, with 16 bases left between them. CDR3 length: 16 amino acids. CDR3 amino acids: CASSQDRQGPPSPLHF. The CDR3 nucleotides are TGCGCCAGCAGCCAAGATCGGCAGGGCCCGCCCTCACCCCTCCACTTT.

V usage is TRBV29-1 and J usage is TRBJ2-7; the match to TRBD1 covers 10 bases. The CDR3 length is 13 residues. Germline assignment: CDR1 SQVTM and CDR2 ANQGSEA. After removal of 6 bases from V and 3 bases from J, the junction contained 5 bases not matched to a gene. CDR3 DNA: TGCAGCGTGAGGACAGGGGGTAACTACGAGCAGTACTTC. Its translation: CSVRTGGNYEQYF.

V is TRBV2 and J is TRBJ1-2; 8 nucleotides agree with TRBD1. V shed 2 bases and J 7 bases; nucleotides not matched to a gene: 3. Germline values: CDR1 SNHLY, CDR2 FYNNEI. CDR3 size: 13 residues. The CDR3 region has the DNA TGTGCCAGCAGTGAACAGGGGGCAGGTGGCTACACCTTC. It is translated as CASSEQGAGGYTF.

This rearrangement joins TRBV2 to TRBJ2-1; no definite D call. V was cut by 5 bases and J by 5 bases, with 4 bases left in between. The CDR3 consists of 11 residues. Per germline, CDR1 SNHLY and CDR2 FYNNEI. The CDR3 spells CASSPNNEQFF. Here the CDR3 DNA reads TGTGCCAGCAGTCCTAACAATGAGCAGTTCTTC. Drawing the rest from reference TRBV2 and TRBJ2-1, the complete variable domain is EPEVTQTPSHQVTQMGQEVILRCVPISNHLYFYWYRQILGQKVEFLVSFYNNEISEKSEIFDDQFSVERPDGSNFTLKIRSTKLEDSAMYFCASSPNNEQFFGPGTRLTVL.

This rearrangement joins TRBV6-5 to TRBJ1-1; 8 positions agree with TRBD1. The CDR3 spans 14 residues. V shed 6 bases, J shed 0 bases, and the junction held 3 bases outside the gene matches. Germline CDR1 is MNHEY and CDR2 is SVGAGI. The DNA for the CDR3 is TGTGCCAGCAGCCGGGACAGGATGAACACTGAAGCTTTCTTT. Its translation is CASSRDRMNTEAFF.

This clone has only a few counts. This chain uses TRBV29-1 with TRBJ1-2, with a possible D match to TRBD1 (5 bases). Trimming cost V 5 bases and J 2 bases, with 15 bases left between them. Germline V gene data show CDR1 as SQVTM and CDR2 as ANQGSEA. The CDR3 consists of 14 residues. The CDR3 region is CSVHAQGPNYGYTF. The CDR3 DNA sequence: TGCAGCGTTCATGCCCAGGGCCCCAACTATGGCTACACCTTC.

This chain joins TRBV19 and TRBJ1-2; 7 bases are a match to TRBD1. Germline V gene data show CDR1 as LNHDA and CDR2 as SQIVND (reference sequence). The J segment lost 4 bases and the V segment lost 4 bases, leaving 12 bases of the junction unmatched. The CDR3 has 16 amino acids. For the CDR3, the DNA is TGTGCCAGTAGTAAACTTACAGGGGTAGAAATCTATGGCTACACCTTC. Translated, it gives CASSKLTGVEIYGYTF.

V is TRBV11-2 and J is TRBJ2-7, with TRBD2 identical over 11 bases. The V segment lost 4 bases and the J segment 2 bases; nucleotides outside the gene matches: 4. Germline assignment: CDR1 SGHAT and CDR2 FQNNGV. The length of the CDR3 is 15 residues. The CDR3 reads CASSSTSGGTYEQYF. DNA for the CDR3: TGTGCCAGCAGCTCCACTAGCGGGGGTACCTACGAGCAGTACTTC.